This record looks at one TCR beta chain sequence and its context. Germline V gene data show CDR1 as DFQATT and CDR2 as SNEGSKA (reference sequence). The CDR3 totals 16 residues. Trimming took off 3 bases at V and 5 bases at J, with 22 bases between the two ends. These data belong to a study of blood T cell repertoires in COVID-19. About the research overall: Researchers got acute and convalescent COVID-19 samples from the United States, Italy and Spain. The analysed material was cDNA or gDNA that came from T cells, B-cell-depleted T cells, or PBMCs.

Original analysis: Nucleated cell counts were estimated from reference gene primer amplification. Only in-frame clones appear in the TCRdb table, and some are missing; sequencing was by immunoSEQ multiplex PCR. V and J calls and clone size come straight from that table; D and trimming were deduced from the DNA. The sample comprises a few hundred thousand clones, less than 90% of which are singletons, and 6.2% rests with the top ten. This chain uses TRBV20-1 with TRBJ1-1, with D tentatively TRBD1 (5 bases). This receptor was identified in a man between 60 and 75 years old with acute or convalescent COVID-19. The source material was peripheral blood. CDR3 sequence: CSASDPWRGAWTEAFF. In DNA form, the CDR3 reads TGCAGTGCTAGTGATCCGTGGCGGGGCGCGTGGACTGAAGCTTTCTTT.